Shown below are 5 T cell receptor beta chains from a single sample sequenced in a study of T cell changes during pregnancy in multiple sclerosis. Profiled with immunoSEQ multiplex PCR; TCRdb holds only in-frame clones, not every one. Found here are around 110,000 clones, about nine tenths of them singletons; the top ten hold 0.78%. The sample consisted of peripheral blood, taken in the third trimester of pregnancy. The receptors originated from a female donor in good health, enrolled as a control in a pregnancy study.

This clone was observed once. The chain carries TRBV5-1 and TRBJ1-1; no firm D call. The germline V gene encodes CDR1 SGHRS and CDR2 YFSETQ. Trimming left V 3 bases short and J 3 bases short, with 3 bases between. The CDR3 spans 11 residues. CDR3 loop: CASSSDTEAFF. For the CDR3, the DNA is TGCGCCAGCAGCTCGGACACTGAAGCTTTCTTT.

The V and J genes are TRBV29-1 and TRBJ1-2, with 8 bases fitting TRBD1. There are 13 residues in the CDR3. The V segment lost 7 bases and the J segment 6 bases; nucleotides outside the gene matches: 10. Germline values: CDR1 SQVTM, CDR2 ANQGSEA. This chain's CDR3 is CSAPGQGGHGYTF. CDR3 nucleotides: TGCAGCGCACCCGGACAGGGTGGCCATGGCTACACCTTC.

The rearrangement links TRBV2 to TRBJ1-2, with TRBD1 as a possible D gene (5 bases). The CDR3 totals 13 residues. V was pared by 6 bases and J by 3 bases, with 11 bases between. Germline V lookup: CDR1 SNHLY, CDR2 FYNNEI. As DNA, the CDR3 is TGTGCCAGCAGGGTGGACACCTACTATGGCTACACCTTC. It yields the protein CASRVDTYYGYTF.

The J gene is TRBJ1-1, the V gene TRBV5-1, with 8 bases that match TRBD1. The trim removed 4 bases at V and 0 bases at J, leaving 5 bases unmatched. The V gene's germline CDR1 is SGHRS and CDR2 YFSETQ. The CDR3 contains 15 residues. The CDR3: CASSPRQGMNTEAFF. The CDR3 DNA sequence: TGCGCCAGCAGCCCCCGACAGGGGATGAACACTGAAGCTTTCTTT.

CDR3 amino acids: CASSIGPGGTDTQYF. In DNA form, the CDR3 reads TGTGCCAGTAGTATAGGTCCGGGGGGCACAGATACGCAGTATTTT. The V call is TRBV19, the J call TRBJ2-3; tentative D call: TRBD2 (6 bases). This CDR3 is 15 amino acids long. V lost 1 base, J lost 1 base, and 9 bases lay in between. Germline-derived CDR1 and CDR2 are LNHDA and SQIVND (reference sequence). Complete variable domain (other parts from reference TRBV19 and TRBJ2-3): DGGITQSPKYLFRKEGQNVTLSCEQNLNHDAMYWYRQDPGQGLRLIYYSQIVNDFQKGDIAEGYSVSREKKESFPLTVTSAQKNPTAFYLCASSIGPGGTDTQYFGPGTRLTVL.